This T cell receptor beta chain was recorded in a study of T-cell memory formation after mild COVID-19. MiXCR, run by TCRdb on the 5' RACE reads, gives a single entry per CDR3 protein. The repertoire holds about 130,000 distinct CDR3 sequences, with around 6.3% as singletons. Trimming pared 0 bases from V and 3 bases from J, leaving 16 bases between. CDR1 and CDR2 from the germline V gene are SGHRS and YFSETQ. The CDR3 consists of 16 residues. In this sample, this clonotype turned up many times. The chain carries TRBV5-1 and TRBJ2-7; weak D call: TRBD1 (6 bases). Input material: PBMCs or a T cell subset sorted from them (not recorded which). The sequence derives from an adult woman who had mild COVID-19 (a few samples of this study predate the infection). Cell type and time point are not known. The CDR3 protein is CASSLGPGDENYEQYF. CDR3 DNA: TGCGCCAGCAGCTTGGGTCCAGGGGATGAGAACTACGAGCAGTACTTC.